The present T cell receptor beta chain was sequenced within a study of shared clonotypes between healthy human individuals. Assay: immunoSEQ multiplex PCR; the TCRdb copy retains only in-frame clones and omits some. Of approximately 530,000 clones detected, about 96% appear once; the ten largest clones hold around 0.066%. The CDR3 totals 13 residues. The germline V and J ends were trimmed by 2 bases and 10 bases, with 12 bases remaining between them. Germline CDR1 GTSNPN, CDR2 SVGIG (reference sequence). The rearrangement links TRBV30 to TRBJ1-6; D remains ambiguous. Sequenced sample: naive CD4+ T cells sorted from blood. The subset is: CD45RA+ positively selected. This TCR was recovered from a woman in her thirties in good health. CDR3 in amino acids: CAWSQVRGSPLHF. The DNA for the CDR3 is TGTGCCTGGAGTCAAGTCCGAGGGTCACCCCTCCACTTT.